These 26 T cell receptor beta chains were sequenced from one sample in a study of T cell responses to AZD1222 COVID-19 vaccine. Assay used: immunoSEQ multiplex PCR; TCRdb lists only in-frame clones, some missing. The top ten hold approximately 1.6% of the sample, which has 170,000 or so clones, around nine tenths seen once. This material consisted of peripheral blood, taken on day 0 of AZD1222 vaccination. The receptors stem from an adult in good health.

A word on this clone: The junction does not match germline at one end; this may be a read error. This chain connects TRBV7-7 to TRBJ2-7, with TRBD1 as a possible D gene (5 bases). The CDR3 totals 14 residues. Per the germline V gene, CDR1 is SSHAT and CDR2 is FNYEAQ (reference sequence). The CDR3 DNA reads TGTGCTAGCAGCTTAGGGGAATTCTCCTACGAGCAGTACTTC. This gives the protein CASSLGEFSYEQYF. Together with reference TRBV7-7 and TRBJ2-7, the CDR3 gives the full variable domain: GAGVSQSPRYKVTKRGQDVTLRCDPISSHATLYWYQQALGQGPEFLTYFNYEAQPDKSGLPSDRFSAERPEGSISTLTIQRTEQRDSAMYRCASSLGEFSYEQYFGPGTRLTVT.

This clone was observed a single time. V gene TRBV2 combines with J gene TRBJ1-4, with TRBD1 matching over 11 bases. After removal of 6 bases from V and 7 bases from J, the junction contained 4 bases not matched to a gene. The CDR3 loop spans 14 amino acids. The germline gives CDR1 SNHLY, CDR2 FYNNEI. The CDR3 region is CASRAGTGGEKLFF. The CDR3 nucleotides are TGTGCCAGCAGGGCCGGGACAGGGGGTGAAAAACTGTTTTTT.

The chain recombines TRBV7-3 with TRBJ2-3; D is ambiguous. V was cut by 4 bases and J by 1 base, with 9 bases left in between. Germline CDR1 SGHTA, CDR2 FQGTGA. The CDR3 has 14 amino acids. In DNA form, the CDR3 reads TGTGCCAGCAGCTCCGTTGGGGGCACAGATACGCAGTATTTT. It specifies CASSSVGGTDTQYF.

The chain has TRBV28 and TRBJ2-5, with 7 nucleotides matching TRBD1. The CDR3 length is 13 residues. Germline CDR1 reads MDHEN; CDR2 reads SYDVKM. Trimming at V came to 6 bases and at J to 2 bases, leaving 3 bases not matched to a gene. CDR3 bases: TGTGCCAGCAGACCACAGGGGCAAGAGACCCAGTACTTC. As protein: CASRPQGQETQYF. Complete variable domain (other parts from reference TRBV28 and TRBJ2-5): DVKVTQSSRYLVKRTGEKVFLECVQDMDHENMFWYRQDPGLGLRLIYFSYDVKMKEKGDIPEGYSVSREKKERFSLILESASTNQTSMYLCASRPQGQETQYFGPGTRLLVL.

J is TRBJ2-3 and V is TRBV5-1, with D uncertain. The V and J ends lost 1 base and 1 base respectively, with 7 bases between them. The CDR3 covers 14 residues. CDR1 is SGHRS and CDR2 is YFSETQ in the germline V gene. In DNA, the CDR3 is TGCGCCAGCAGCTTGCAGGTCGGCACAGATACGCAGTATTTT. Its translation: CASSLQVGTDTQYF.

This sequence joins TRBV5-6 and TRBJ1-5; D ambiguous. The CDR3 is made up of 19 amino acids. V was pared by 0 bases and J by 3 bases, with 22 bases between. Germline V gene data show CDR1 as SGHDT and CDR2 as YYEEEE. For the CDR3, the DNA is TGTGCCAGCAGCTTGGGCCCGGGGAGGGCATCATACGACAATCAGCCCCAGCATTTT. This gives the protein CASSLGPGRASYDNQPQHF.

The sample holds one count of this clone. The chain recombines TRBV7-9 with TRBJ2-1; D is unclear. From germline, CDR1 is SEHNR and CDR2 FQNEAQ (reference sequence). V was cut by 6 bases and J by 10 bases, with 10 bases left in between. The CDR3 loop spans 11 amino acids. In DNA, the CDR3 is TGTGCCAGCAGGTTGACGGTAGAGCAGTTCTTC. This translates into CASRLTVEQFF.

The chain recombines TRBV5-1 with TRBJ1-4, with a tentative D call TRBD1 (5 bases). Germline CDR1 is SGHRS and CDR2 is YFSETQ. V was trimmed by 0 bases and J by 7 bases, leaving 16 bases between them. The CDR3 is 16 residues long. This chain's CDR3 is CASSLGTGGRGEKLFF. CDR3 coding DNA: TGCGCCAGCAGCTTGGGGACGGGCGGAAGGGGTGAAAAACTGTTTTTT.

The genes are TRBV30 and TRBJ1-6; D not resolved. From germline, CDR1 is GTSNPN and CDR2 SVGIG (reference sequence). The CDR3 extends over 15 amino acids. Trimming cost V 1 base and J 10 bases, with 17 bases left between them. CDR3 region: CAWSALTPDVSPLHF. The DNA of the CDR3 is TGTGCCTGGAGTGCCCTGACTCCTGACGTCTCACCCCTCCACTTT.

The chain joins TRBV2 to TRBJ1-2, with D unresolved. This CDR3 contains 12 residues. V was pared by 3 bases and J by 5 bases, with 7 bases between. Germline-derived CDR1 and CDR2 are SNHLY and FYNNEI. CDR3 in amino acids: CASSELAYGYTF. The CDR3 DNA follows: TGTGCCAGCAGTGAGTTGGCTTATGGCTACACCTTC.

The V gene is TRBV6-5, the J gene TRBJ2-7, with D hard to call. Trimming took off 5 bases at V and 1 base at J, with 3 bases between the two ends. The CDR3 is made up of 11 amino acids. Looked up from germline, CDR1 is MNHEY and CDR2 is SVGAGI. DNA for the CDR3: TGTGCCAGCAGTCCGTCCTACGAGCAGTACTTC. Protein sequence: CASSPSYEQYF.

V gene TRBV7-6 combines with J gene TRBJ1-1, with D perhaps matching TRBD1 (6 bases). The V end was cut by 4 bases, the J end by 0 bases, with 9 bases between. Germline V lookup: CDR1 SGHVS, CDR2 FNYEAQ. The CDR3 has 14 amino acids. CDR3 loop: CASSWTAMNTEAFF. DNA of the CDR3: TGTGCCAGCAGCTGGACAGCAATGAACACTGAAGCTTTCTTT.

The rearrangement uses TRBV9 and TRBJ1-2; tentative D call: TRBD1 (6 bases). Deletions cut 3 bases from V and 8 bases from J, with 14 bases between. The germline V gene has CDR1 SGDLS and CDR2 YYNGEE. This CDR3 spans 13 amino acids. The CDR3 DNA sequence: TGTGCCAGCAGCGACACAGGGTTTGGGGGCTACACCTTC. Encoded protein: CASSDTGFGGYTF.

The chain is built from TRBV7-2 and TRBJ2-5, with TRBD2 matching 7 bases. Trimming took 1 base from V and 4 from J; bases not matched to a gene: 3. In germline, CDR1 is SGHTA, CDR2 FQGNSA. CDR3 length: 14 residues. As DNA, the CDR3 is TGTGCCAGCAGCTTAGGAGGGAGGGCAGAGACCCAGTACTTC. Amino acids: CASSLGGRAETQYF.

V is TRBV5-1 and J is TRBJ2-3; 7 positions agree with TRBD1. V shed 2 bases, J shed 1 base, and the junction held 4 bases outside the gene matches. CDR3 size: 15 residues. From germline, CDR1 is SGHRS and CDR2 YFSETQ. The CDR3 loop reads CASSFLGQGTDTQYF. The CDR3 coding sequence is TGCGCCAGCAGCTTCCTCGGACAGGGCACAGATACGCAGTATTTT.

The chain joins TRBV19 to TRBJ1-4; 12 bases align to TRBD1. The germline V gene has CDR1 LNHDA and CDR2 SQIVND (reference sequence). The CDR3 loop spans 15 amino acids. V gave up 7 bases and J gave up 10 bases; unmatched junction bases: 10. The CDR3 reads CASTHPGQGAGKLFF. The CDR3 nucleotides read TGTGCCAGTACCCATCCGGGACAGGGGGCCGGAAAACTGTTTTTT.

The rearrangement joins TRBV7-9 to TRBJ2-1, with D perhaps matching TRBD1 (5 bases). Trimming cost V 2 bases and J 4 bases, with 6 bases left between them. The CDR3 extends over 13 amino acids. Per the germline V gene, CDR1 is SEHNR and CDR2 is FQNEAQ (reference sequence). As DNA, the CDR3 is TGTGCCAGCAGCTTACGACAGTACAATGAGCAGTTCTTC. It translates to CASSLRQYNEQFF.

This clone has a single count. The chain joins TRBV11-2 to TRBJ2-7; no clear D. The CDR3 has 13 amino acids. Per the germline V gene, CDR1 is SGHAT and CDR2 is FQNNGV. V was shortened by 1 base and J by 2 bases, with 6 bases between the two germline ends. CDR3 in amino acids: CASSLGSPYEQYF. DNA for the CDR3: TGTGCCAGCAGCTTAGGGAGCCCCTACGAGCAGTACTTC.

Concerning this clone: This CDR3 is also generated by other DNA sequences in the sample. This rearrangement joins TRBV10-3 to TRBJ1-5; D is unresolved. From germline, CDR1 is ENHRY and CDR2 SYGVKD. The CDR3 loop spans 13 amino acids. Trimming cost V 0 bases and J 2 bases, with 2 bases left between them. The CDR3, as DNA: TGTGCCATCAGTGAGTCTGGCAATCAGCCCCAGCATTTT. Protein sequence: CAISESGNQPQHF.

The chain recombines TRBV5-1 with TRBJ2-7; D call uncertain. V gave up 1 base and J gave up 1 base, with 6 bases separating them. There are 13 residues in the CDR3. CDR1 and CDR2 (germline): SGHRS, YFSETQ. CDR3 nucleotide sequence: TGCGCCAGCAGCTTGTGGGTTTCCTACGAGCAGTACTTC. This sequence encodes CASSLWVSYEQYF.

The chain recombines TRBV28 with TRBJ1-4, with D perhaps matching TRBD1 (6 bases). The germline V gene encodes CDR1 MDHEN and CDR2 SYDVKM. The CDR3 has 15 residues. Trimming took off 5 bases at V and 4 bases at J, with 14 bases between the two ends. The CDR3 protein is CASSVQGQLNEKLFF. The CDR3 DNA reads TGTGCCAGCAGTGTACAGGGCCAGCTTAATGAAAAACTGTTTTTT.

The V and J genes are TRBV6-4 and TRBJ2-1; D unresolved. In germline, CDR1 is MRHNA, CDR2 SNTAGT. This CDR3 spans 13 amino acids. Trimming took 4 bases from V and 3 from J, leaving 7 bases between them. The DNA of the CDR3 is TGTGCCAGCAGTGTGCACCGCTACAATGAGCAGTTCTTC. Translating gives CASSVHRYNEQFF.

This clone was seen only once. The chain is built from TRBV5-6 and TRBJ1-1, with no clear D. The CDR3 extends over 14 amino acids. Looked up from germline, CDR1 is SGHDT and CDR2 is YYEEEE. The V end lost 6 bases, the J end lost 3 bases, and 15 bases lay between the germline ends. CDR3 sequence reads: CASKVSGVYTEAFF. CDR3 DNA: TGTGCCAGCAAGGTGAGCGGAGTCTACACTGAAGCTTTCTTT.

The chain uses TRBV5-1 and TRBJ1-5; 10 bases fit TRBD1. The germline CDR1 and CDR2 sequences are SGHRS and YFSETQ. V was pared by 4 bases and J by 3 bases, with 7 bases of the junction left unmatched. This CDR3 is built from 16 residues. The CDR3 protein is CASSPGQGYDNQPQHF. CDR3 in DNA: TGCGCCAGCAGCCCGGGACAGGGGTACGACAATCAGCCCCAGCATTTT.

The V call is TRBV11-3, the J call TRBJ1-2, with D uncertain. V was shortened by 1 base and J by 6 bases, with 9 bases between the two germline ends. The germline CDR1 and CDR2 sequences are SGHNT and YENEEA. The CDR3 is 13 residues long. The CDR3 sequence is CASSLGPPDGYTF. For the CDR3, the DNA is TGTGCCAGCAGCTTAGGACCACCCGATGGCTACACCTTC.

In this sample, this clone turned up a few times. V is TRBV2 and J is TRBJ2-7; 9 nucleotides match TRBD1. The CDR3 extends over 14 amino acids. Germline V gives CDR1 SNHLY, CDR2 FYNNEI. The trim removed 6 bases at V and 2 bases at J, leaving 5 bases unmatched. CDR3 loop: CASRSTGGTYEQYF. DNA of the CDR3: TGTGCCAGCAGATCGACAGGGGGGACCTACGAGCAGTACTTC.